This TCR beta chain was found in a study of T cell repertoires in cytomegalovirus infection. Overall study findings and caveats: HLA-C-restricted CMV-specific TCR beta clonotypes prevailed in the ex vivo response.

In regard to this clonotype: No antigen is known for it.

The CDR3 sequence is 14 residues long. Per germline, CDR1 SGHVS and CDR2 FNYEAQ. The V gene end was trimmed by 1 base and the J gene end by 3 bases; junction bases not matched to a gene: 2. TCRdb passed the reads through MiXCR, listing each CDR3 protein once. The sample comprises roughly 90,000 distinct CDR3 sequences, roughly 29% of which are singletons, and over 60% rests with the top ten. The sequences come from CD8+ T cells from cultured PBMCs, collected from culture after CMV antigen stimulation. The receptor's source is a human donor in good health (CMV status not recorded). Some clones in this sample may be carry-over from other donors' samples. This chain connects TRBV7-6 to TRBJ2-7; 8 bases align to TRBD1. The CDR3 DNA reads as TGTGCCAGCAGCTTAGGAGGACAGGGCTACGAGCAGTACTTC. It yields the protein CASSLGGQGYEQYF.